The 4 T cell receptor beta chains reported below all come from one sample, sequenced in a study of PD-1 blockade in mismatch repair-deficient tumors. Here immunoSEQ multiplex PCR was the method, and the copy in TCRdb shows in-frame clones only, minus some. The table includes roughly 37,000 clones, approximately 88% detected once. The input for sequencing was PBMCs, taken approximately 9 months after starting pembrolizumab. These receptors originate from an adult with mismatch repair-deficient cancer.

This chain joins TRBV28 and TRBJ1-2; 9 bases map to TRBD1. From germline, CDR1 is MDHEN and CDR2 SYDVKM. The CDR3 contains 14 residues. V dropped 6 bases and J dropped 8; count of bases not matched to a gene: 10. In nucleotides, the CDR3 is TGTGCCAGCAGCCCTGCCCGGACAGGGGCCGGCTACACCTTC. Its translation: CASSPARTGAGYTF.

The rearrangement uses TRBV5-1 and TRBJ2-1, with D perhaps TRBD2 (6 bases). Germline V gene sequence: CDR1 SGHRS, CDR2 YFSETQ. The length of the CDR3 is 15 residues. V lost 4 bases and J lost 0, with 11 bases in between. The CDR3 loop is CASSRLEGSYNEQFF. The CDR3 DNA is TGCGCCAGCAGCCGACTAGAGGGCTCCTACAATGAGCAGTTCTTC.

This chain connects TRBV6-6 to TRBJ2-3, with unresolved D. Trimming stripped 3 bases from V and 5 bases from J, with 6 bases between. From germline, CDR1 is MNHNY and CDR2 SVGAGI (reference sequence). The CDR3 covers 12 residues. CDR3 coding DNA: TGTGCCAGCAGTTATCGCGGAGATACGCAGTATTTT. It codes for CASSYRGDTQYF.

The CDR3: CASSRAGGTYNEQFF. CDR3 nucleotide sequence: TGTGCCAGCAGTCGAGCGGGAGGGACCTACAATGAGCAGTTCTTC. This sequence joins TRBV6-5 and TRBJ2-1; 10 nucleotides agree with TRBD2. This CDR3 region has 15 residues. Germline CDR1 is MNHEY and CDR2 is SVGAGI. The ends lost 5 bases at V and 2 bases at J; junction bases unmatched: 3.